This TCR beta chain was profiled in a study of blood T cell repertoires in COVID-19. Overall study: The origin of the acute and convalescent COVID-19 samples was the United States, Italy and Spain. Sample material is recorded as cDNA or gDNA derived from T cells, B-cell-depleted T cells, or PBMCs.

Per the original methods: Estimation of nucleated cell counts was performed using reference gene primer amplification. Clones were read by immunoSEQ multiplex PCR, and TCRdb kept only the in-frame ones, dropping some. Clone size and V and J calls were adopted from that table, with D and trimming inferred from the DNA. Found here are about 95,000 clones, about 85% of them singletons; the top ten hold nearly 25%. The V end was cut by 7 bases, the J end by 3 bases, with 10 bases between. CDR3 length: 12 amino acids. Germline V gives CDR1 SNHLY, CDR2 FYNNEI. The sequence was collected from a man aged 80 or over with active or convalescent COVID-19. The chain recombines TRBV2 with TRBJ2-7; tentative D call: TRBD1 (5 bases). The sample was peripheral blood. This CDR3 reads CASKGLLYEQYF. The CDR3 DNA reads TGTGCCAGCAAGGGGCTTCTCTACGAGCAGTACTTC.